The entry below gives a single T cell receptor beta chain sequence along with its context. The data originate from a study of blood T cell repertoires in COVID-19. Background on the study: T cells, B-cell-depleted T cells, or PBMCs supplied cDNA or gDNA.

Germline-derived CDR1 and CDR2 are SQVTM and ANQGSEA. This CDR3 region has 13 residues. The V end was cut by 5 bases, the J end by 3 bases, with 10 bases between. Sequencing was performed with immunoSEQ multiplex PCR; in TCRdb, only in-frame clones are kept and a portion is missing. The data show some 240,000 clones, approximately 90% seen once. Patients at the Seattle site were enrolled during active infection and followed longitudinally. The chain combines TRBV29-1 with TRBJ1-4; D perhaps matches TRBD1 (6 bases). Sequenced: peripheral blood. The receptor was derived from a man aged 60 to 69 with COVID-19, enrolled during active disease. The CDR3 loop is CSVITGSNEKLFF. Written as DNA, the CDR3 is TGCAGCGTTATCACAGGGTCTAATGAAAAACTGTTTTTT.